What follows are 25 T cell receptor beta chains derived from one specimen sequenced in a study of cytomegalovirus exposure and HLA in healthy donors. Sequencing was performed with immunoSEQ multiplex PCR; in TCRdb, only in-frame clones are kept and a portion is missing. The sample includes 150,000 to 200,000 clones, approximately 87% of them seen just once. Sequences were obtained from PBMCs. Receptors were obtained from a young woman in good health and CMV-seronegative.

This clone has just one count. The genes are TRBV30 and TRBJ1-1; no reliable D call. CDR3 size: 12 residues. Germline loops: CDR1 GTSNPN, CDR2 SVGIG (reference sequence). The germline V and J ends were trimmed by 4 bases and 0 bases, with 6 bases remaining between them. Written as DNA, the CDR3 is TGTGCCTGGACTAGGGTGAACACTGAAGCTTTCTTT. Protein sequence: CAWTRVNTEAFF.

The CDR3 nucleotides read TGTGCCAGCAGATCAGACAGGGGTAGCAATCAGCCCCAGCATTTT. It translates to CASRSDRGSNQPQHF. V is TRBV28 and J is TRBJ1-5, with 8 bases aligning to TRBD1. The CDR3 extends over 15 amino acids. Germline loops: CDR1 MDHEN, CDR2 SYDVKM. Unmatched junction bases numbered 4, after V lost 6 bases and J lost 0 bases.

This chain joins TRBV19 and TRBJ2-7; TRBD2 might be the D (6 bases). The V and J ends lost 3 bases and 3 bases respectively, with 15 bases between them. This CDR3 region has 15 residues. The germline gives CDR1 LNHDA, CDR2 SQIVND (reference sequence). The CDR3 DNA is TGTGCCAGTAGTATCGCCGCGGGCGGGGACTACGAGCAGTACTTC. This sequence encodes CASSIAAGGDYEQYF.

This rearrangement joins TRBV27 to TRBJ2-1, with 9 bases fitting TRBD2. Germline V gene data show CDR1 as MNHEY and CDR2 as SMNVEV (reference sequence). The trim removed 6 bases at V and 4 bases at J, leaving 4 bases unmatched. The CDR3 has 14 amino acids. This CDR3 is CASSQRGDYNEQFF. Written as DNA, the CDR3 is TGTGCCAGCAGCCAGCGGGGGGATTACAATGAGCAGTTCTTC.

V is TRBV7-2 and J is TRBJ2-1; D not certain. This CDR3 comprises 15 residues. V shed 6 bases and J shed 5 bases, with 17 bases lying between them. Germline CDR1 is SGHTA and CDR2 is FQGNSA. In nucleotides, the CDR3 is TGTGCCAGCAGACCCAAAGGGTCCACAAACAATGAGCAGTTCTTC. Protein product: CASRPKGSTNNEQFF. The full variable domain, in which reference TRBV7-2 and TRBJ2-1 provide the parts outside the CDR3, is GAGVSQSPSNKVTEKGKDVELRCDPISGHTALYWYRQSLGQGLEFLIYFQGNSAPDKSGLPSDRFSAERTGGSVSTLTIQRTQQEDSAVYLCASRPKGSTNNEQFFGPGTRLTVL.

The chain employs TRBV18 and TRBJ1-3, with 7 bases fitting TRBD1. The trim removed 5 bases at V and 8 bases at J, leaving 12 bases unmatched. This CDR3 has 15 amino acids. CDR1 is KGHSH, CDR2 LQKENI, per germline. CDR3 amino acids: CASSAQQGLTDTIYF. Written as DNA, the CDR3 is TGTGCCAGCTCAGCTCAACAGGGGTTAACGGACACCATATATTTT.

The CDR3 here is CASSQNRDGEEKLFF. The CDR3 region has the DNA TGTGCCAGCAGCCAAAACCGGGACGGGGAAGAAAAACTGTTTTTT. V and J are TRBV4-2 and TRBJ1-4; a weak D match, TRBD1 (5 bases). V was pared by 2 bases and J by 8 bases, with 15 bases between. The CDR3 sequence is 15 residues long. Germline CDR1 and CDR2: LGHNA and YNFKEQ.

V is TRBV4-1 and J is TRBJ2-7; 9 nucleotides agree with TRBD2. Germline V gene data show CDR1 as MGHRA and CDR2 as YSYEKL. The CDR3 sequence is 16 residues long. Trimming took 0 bases from V and 2 from J; bases not matched to a gene: 5. CDR3 loop: CASSQDQLAGPYEQYF. DNA of the CDR3: TGCGCCAGCAGCCAAGATCAGCTAGCGGGGCCCTACGAGCAGTACTTC.

This clone was counted between two and nine times. This sequence joins TRBV9 and TRBJ2-5, with D possibly being TRBD2 (6 bases). V lost 2 bases and J lost 4, with 15 bases in between. This CDR3 contains 15 residues. Germline assignment: CDR1 SGDLS and CDR2 YYNGEE. CDR3 residues: CASSVGGFSIETQYF. In nucleotides, the CDR3 is TGTGCCAGCAGCGTCGGGGGTTTTTCTATAGAGACCCAGTACTTC.

The chain uses TRBV19 and TRBJ1-1; 8 bases are shared with TRBD1. The CDR3 spans 18 residues. CDR1 and CDR2 (germline): LNHDA, SQIVND (reference sequence). J lost 1 base, V lost 4 bases, and 14 bases had no gene match. The CDR3, as DNA: TGTGCCAGTAGTAAGGTCGGACAGGGATCATTAACGAACACTGAAGCTTTCTTT. This translates into CASSKVGQGSLTNTEAFF.

CDR3 in amino acids: CAIGGERNQPQHF. The CDR3 nucleotides read TGTGCCATCGGGGGTGAGAGAAATCAGCCCCAGCATTTT. The chain is built from TRBV10-3 and TRBJ1-5; perhaps TRBD1 as D (5 bases). The V gene lost 8 bases and the J gene lost 4 bases, with 12 bases spanning the gap. This CDR3 has 13 amino acids. Germline V gives CDR1 ENHRY, CDR2 SYGVKD.

This clone appeared once. The V and J genes are TRBV4-3 and TRBJ2-2; maybe TRBD1 (6 bases). The ends were cut back, 4 bases at V and 7 bases at J, with 13 bases in the middle. The CDR3 contains 14 residues. CDR1 and CDR2 from the germline V gene are LGHNA and YSLEER. The CDR3 DNA reads TGCGCCAGCAGCCGCGATCAGGGGAGCGGGGAGCTGTTTTTT. Translating it yields CASSRDQGSGELFF.

The rearrangement joins TRBV4-2 to TRBJ1-1, with D hard to call. This CDR3 is 15 amino acids long. Germline V gene data show CDR1 as LGHNA and CDR2 as YNFKEQ. Trimming removed 1 base at V and 0 bases at J, with 9 bases between. The CDR3 sequence is CASSQVGGMNTEAFF. CDR3 bases: TGTGCCAGCAGCCAAGTGGGAGGGATGAACACTGAAGCTTTCTTT.

This chain joins TRBV10-1 and TRBJ2-7; D may be TRBD2 (6 bases). From germline, CDR1 is WNHNN and CDR2 SYGVQD (reference sequence). Trimming pared 6 bases from V and 5 bases from J, leaving 20 bases between. This CDR3 is built from 15 residues. DNA of the CDR3: TGCGCCAGCAGCCCCTGGGGACTCCAGAGCCACGAGCAGTACTTC. Translation: CASSPWGLQSHEQYF.

This chain connects TRBV28 to TRBJ2-3; D is undetermined. The CDR3 consists of 12 residues. Deletions cut 3 bases from V and 1 base from J, with 2 bases between. Germline lookup yields CDR1 MDHEN and CDR2 SYDVKM. CDR3 coding DNA: TGTGCCAGCAGTTTGCGCACAGATACGCAGTATTTT. It codes for CASSLRTDTQYF.

The table lists this clone with a count of one. The chain employs TRBV4-1 and TRBJ1-5; no clear D gene. The CDR3 extends over 13 amino acids. Germline V gene sequence: CDR1 MGHRA, CDR2 YSYEKL. Between the trimmed V and J ends, which lost 0 bases and 6 bases, there was a span of 6 bases. CDR3 nucleotides: TGCGCCAGCAGCCAAGATCCCGGTCAGCCCCAGCATTTT. Protein product: CASSQDPGQPQHF.

The rearrangement links TRBV27 to TRBJ1-4, with D perhaps TRBD1 (5 bases). Per germline, CDR1 MNHEY and CDR2 SMNVEV (reference sequence). The CDR3 runs 14 residues. Trimming shortened V by 2 bases and J by 2 bases, and 6 bases separated the two germline ends. CDR3 protein: CASSLRQTNEKLFF. The CDR3 DNA is TGTGCCAGCAGTTTAAGACAGACTAATGAAAAACTGTTTTTT.

The CDR3 DNA is TGTGCCAGCTCACCAACAGGGGATCAGTTCTTC. This encodes CASSPTGDQFF. The rearrangement links TRBV18 to TRBJ2-1, with TRBD1 identical over 7 bases. This CDR3 spans 11 amino acids. Germline V CDR1 and CDR2: KGHSH, LQKENI. Trimming took 2 bases from V and 13 from J; bases not matched to a gene: 2.

This sequence joins TRBV10-3 and TRBJ2-1; TRBD1 aligns across 9 bases. Trimming at V came to 5 bases and at J to 2 bases, leaving 7 bases not matched to a gene. Germline CDR1 is ENHRY and CDR2 is SYGVKD. The CDR3 runs 16 residues. In DNA form, the CDR3 reads TGTGCCATCAGTCCACAGGGGGCCGGGACCTACAATGAGCAGTTCTTC. It yields the protein CAISPQGAGTYNEQFF.

The gene calls are TRBV5-5 and TRBJ1-2; D gene uncertain. Trimming cost V 3 bases and J 3 bases, with 15 bases left between them. Germline lookup yields CDR1 SGHKS and CDR2 YYEKEE (reference sequence). There are 15 residues in the CDR3. This CDR3 reads CASSYRPGKDYGYTF. The CDR3 DNA reads TGTGCCAGCAGCTACCGCCCCGGGAAAGACTATGGCTACACCTTC.

The chain carries TRBV27 and TRBJ1-5; D gene uncertain. This CDR3 is 14 amino acids long. Trimming took off 4 bases at V and 2 bases at J, with 9 bases between the two ends. In germline, CDR1 is MNHEY, CDR2 SMNVEV (reference sequence). The CDR3 coding sequence is TGTGCCAGCAGTTCCCATGGGGGCAATCAGCCCCAGCATTTT. It is translated as CASSSHGGNQPQHF.

J is TRBJ1-1 and V is TRBV25-1; no firm D call. V was pared by 3 bases and J by 5 bases, with 7 bases between. The germline CDR1 and CDR2 sequences are MGHDK and SYGVNS. The CDR3 loop spans 12 amino acids. CDR3 bases: TGTGCCAGCAGTGACCAGCCAACTGAAGCTTTCTTT. It encodes CASSDQPTEAFF.

The chain is built from TRBV27 and TRBJ1-2; TRBD1 matches 7 bases. The CDR3 consists of 13 residues. CDR1 and CDR2 from the germline V gene are MNHEY and SMNVEV (reference sequence). Trimming at V came to 2 bases and at J to 7 bases, leaving 4 bases not matched to a gene. The CDR3 loop is CASSLNRGGGYTF. DNA of the CDR3: TGTGCCAGCAGTTTAAACAGGGGCGGTGGCTACACCTTC.

The chain recombines TRBV7-2 with TRBJ2-1; D unclear. The CDR3 spans 13 residues. CDR1 and CDR2 from the germline V gene are SGHTA and FQGNSA. V was pared by 5 bases and J by 2 bases, with 7 bases between. CDR3 loop: CASSPTPYNEQFF. Here the CDR3 DNA reads TGTGCCAGCAGCCCGACACCCTACAATGAGCAGTTCTTC.

This chain joins TRBV19 and TRBJ1-1; D gene uncertain. Deletions cut 2 bases from V and 2 bases from J, with 9 bases between. The CDR3 covers 14 residues. The V gene's germline CDR1 is LNHDA and CDR2 SQIVND (reference sequence). CDR3 coding DNA: TGTGCCAGTAGTATACAACTTACTAACACTGAAGCTTTCTTT. It is translated as CASSIQLTNTEAFF.